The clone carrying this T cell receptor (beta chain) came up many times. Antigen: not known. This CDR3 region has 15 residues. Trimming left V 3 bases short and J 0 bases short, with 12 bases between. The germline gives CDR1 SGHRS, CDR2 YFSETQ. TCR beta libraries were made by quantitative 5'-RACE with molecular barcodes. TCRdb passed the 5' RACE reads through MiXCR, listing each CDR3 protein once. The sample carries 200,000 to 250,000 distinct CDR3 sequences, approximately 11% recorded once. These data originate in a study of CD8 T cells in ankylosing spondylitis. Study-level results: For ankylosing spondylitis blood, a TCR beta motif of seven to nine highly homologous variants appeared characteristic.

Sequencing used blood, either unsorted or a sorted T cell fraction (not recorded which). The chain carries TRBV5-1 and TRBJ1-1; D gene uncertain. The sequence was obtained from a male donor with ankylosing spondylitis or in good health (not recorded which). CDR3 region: CASSSQTDMNTEAFF. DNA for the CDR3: TGCGCCAGCAGCTCACAGACCGACATGAACACTGAAGCTTTCTTT.